This T cell receptor (delta chain) was sequenced in a study of Vδ1+ human thymocytes. RNA was extracted from the cells and then reverse transcribed. CDR3 amplicons came from multiplex PCR with pooled V-gene forward and constant-region reverse primers. TCRdb called clones anew from the multiplex PCR reads with CATT. The sample includes 45,000 to 60,000 delta-chain clones, roughly 15% seen only once; the top ten take roughly 0.37%. Study conclusions and caveats: Thymic delta-chain repertoires held roughly 20% Vdelta2 sequences and few Vdelta3, despite high sort purity. In the thymus, TRG and TRD repertoires looked highly polyclonal with Gaussian CDR3 lengths.

In the case of this clone: Its antigen is unidentified.

The CDR3 sequence is 20 residues long. Germline-derived CDR1 and CDR2 are TSWWSYY and QGS. Trimming pared 4 bases from V and 3 bases from J, leaving 30 bases between. The sequenced sample consisted of Vdelta1+ gamma-delta thymocytes from the thymus. The sample's subset: FACS-sorted CD3+ TCRalphabeta- TCRVdelta1+ TCRVdelta2- thymocytes. This rearrangement joins TRDV1 to TRDJ1, with D unresolved. This TCR derives from a girl less than two years old who had congenital heart surgery. CDR3 coding DNA: TGTGCTCTTGGGGTCCTGCCCCCTTTACTCCCACCCCATGTACCCGATAAACTCATCTTT. It encodes CALGVLPPLLPPHVPDKLIF.